A single T cell receptor (beta chain) is shown here with its context. What it binds is not known. The source of the sample is a study of OX40 agonist ivuxolimab in advanced cancers. For the study at large: Patients took ivuxolimab, an agonistic anti-OX40 (CD134) antibody.

With baseline, cycle 4 day 1, and cycle 7 day 1 as timepoints, blood was sampled. Germline loops: CDR1 SGHRS, CDR2 YFSETQ. J was trimmed by 1 base and V by 2 bases; bases with no gene match: 5. The CDR3 is 15 amino acids. Whole-study results and caveats: A proportion of nonresponders additionally exhibited low normalized T-cell clonal expansion.

Produced via immunoSEQ multiplex PCR; TCRdb's table is partial and in-frame only. The repertoire holds about 63,000 clones, 80% to 90% seen once, with approximately 10% in the top ten. This TCR came from an adult with an advanced solid tumor such as melanoma, head and neck, liver or kidney cancer. This chain uses TRBV5-1 with TRBJ1-1; 7 bases map to TRBD1. The sample here was CD4+ or CD8+ T cells sorted from blood, taken in a trial of the OX40 agonist ivuxolimab. The DNA for the CDR3 is TGCGCCAGCAGCTTTACAGGGGTTGCGAACACTGAAGCTTTCTTT. Its protein product is CASSFTGVANTEAFF.